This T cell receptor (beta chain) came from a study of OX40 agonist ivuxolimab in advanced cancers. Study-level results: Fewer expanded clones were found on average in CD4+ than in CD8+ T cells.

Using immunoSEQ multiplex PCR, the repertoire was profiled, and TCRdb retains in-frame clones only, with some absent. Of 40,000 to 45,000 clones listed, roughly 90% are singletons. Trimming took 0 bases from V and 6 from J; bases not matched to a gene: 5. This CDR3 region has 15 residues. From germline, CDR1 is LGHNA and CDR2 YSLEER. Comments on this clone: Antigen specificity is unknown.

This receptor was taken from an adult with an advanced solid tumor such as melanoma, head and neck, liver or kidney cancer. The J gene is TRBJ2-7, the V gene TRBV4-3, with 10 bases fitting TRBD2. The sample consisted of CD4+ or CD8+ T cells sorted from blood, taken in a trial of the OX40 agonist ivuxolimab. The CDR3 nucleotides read TGCGCCAGCAGCCAAGACAGCGGGGGGGCCTCCGAGCAGTACTTC. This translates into CASSQDSGGASEQYF.